This T cell receptor (beta chain) was sequenced in a study of graft-versus-host responses after intestinal transplantation. On the study more broadly: Anti-thymocyte globulin was used for induction in all recipients, who then took tacrolimus and steroids for two to four years.

This clone was seen only once. The antigen remains undetermined. Regarding the study as a whole: Detected in recipient marrow were GvH clones, some of which were first observed in ileum or blood. Early post-transplant HvG declines were associated with peak circulating GvH clone levels.

The table came from immunoSEQ multiplex PCR; TCRdb's copy has only in-frame clones and leaves some out. The sample lists tens of thousands of clones; about 90% were seen once. The CDR3 contains 16 residues. The source was PBMCs, collected about 120 days after intestinal transplantation. This TCR came from a human patient who received an intestinal transplant, so some T cells may come from the graft donor. The chain is built from TRBV21-1 and TRBJ2-5; whether TRBD1, the table's D call, matches the DNA was not checked. TRBV21-1 is flagged as a pseudogene. The CDR3 loop is CASSDTGARGQETQYF. CDR3 DNA: TGTGCCAGCAGTGATACAGGGGCCCGGGGCCAAGAGACCCAGTACTTC.